The source of this T cell receptor (beta chain) is a study of siplizumab effects on memory and regulatory T cells. Findings of the study overall: A major contribution to the alloresponse seemed to be made by naive T cells, which seemed more diverse than memory cells. Phenotypic classification as naive or memory proved unattainable for roughly 80-96% of proliferating CD4+ or CD8+ clones. Siplizumab significantly reduced alloreactive sequences traceable to unstimulated CD4+ memory cells.

The table came from immunoSEQ multiplex PCR; TCRdb's copy has only in-frame clones and leaves some out. Of nearly 20,000 clones in the sample, about 45% were seen once. V lost 1 base, J lost 8 bases, and 18 bases lay in between. The germline CDR1 and CDR2 sequences are SGHTA and FQGNSA. The CDR3 covers 16 residues. The cells of the mixed lymphocyte reaction underwent an approximately 6-day coculture at 37°C. Responder PBMCs underwent CFSE labelling, stimulator PBMCs underwent Violet Dye labelling, and both were mixed at 1:1. Turning to this clone: Antigen unknown.

The sequencing sample was made of CFSE-low (dividing) CD4+ T cells sorted from an allogeneic mixed lymphocyte reaction. This TCR came from a human donor in good health; the cells came from an allogeneic mixed lymphocyte reaction. Some clones in this sample may be carry-over from other donors' samples. This rearrangement joins TRBV7-2 to TRBJ2-1, with D unclear. The CDR3 here is CASSLGVRKPAYEQFF. CDR3 bases: TGTGCCAGCAGCTTAGGGGTGAGGAAACCAGCGTATGAGCAGTTCTTC.